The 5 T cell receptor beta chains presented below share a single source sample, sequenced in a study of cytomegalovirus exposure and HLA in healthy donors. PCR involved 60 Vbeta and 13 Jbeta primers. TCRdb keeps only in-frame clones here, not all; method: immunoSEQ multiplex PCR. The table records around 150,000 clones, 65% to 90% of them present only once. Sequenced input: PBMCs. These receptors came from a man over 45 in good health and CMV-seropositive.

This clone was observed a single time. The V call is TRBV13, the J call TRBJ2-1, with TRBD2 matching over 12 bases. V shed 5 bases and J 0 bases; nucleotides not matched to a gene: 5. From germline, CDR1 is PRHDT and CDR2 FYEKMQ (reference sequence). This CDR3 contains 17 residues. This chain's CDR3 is CASSGTSGPSSYNEQFF. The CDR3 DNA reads TGTGCCAGCAGCGGGACTAGCGGGCCGAGCTCCTACAATGAGCAGTTCTTC.

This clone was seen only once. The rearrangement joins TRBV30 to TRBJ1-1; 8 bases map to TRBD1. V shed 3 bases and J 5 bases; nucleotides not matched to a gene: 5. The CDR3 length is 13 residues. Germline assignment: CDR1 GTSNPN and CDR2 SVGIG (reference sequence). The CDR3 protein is CAWRDRAGTEAFF. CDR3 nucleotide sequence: TGTGCCTGGAGGGACAGGGCGGGTACTGAAGCTTTCTTT.

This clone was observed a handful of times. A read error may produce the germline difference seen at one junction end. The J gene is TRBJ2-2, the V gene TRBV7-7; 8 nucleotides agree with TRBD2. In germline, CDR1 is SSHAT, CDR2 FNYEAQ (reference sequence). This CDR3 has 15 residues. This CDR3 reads CASSFTGLGAGELFF. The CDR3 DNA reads TGTGCTAGCAGCTTTACGGGACTAGGGGCCGGGGAGCTGTTTTTT.

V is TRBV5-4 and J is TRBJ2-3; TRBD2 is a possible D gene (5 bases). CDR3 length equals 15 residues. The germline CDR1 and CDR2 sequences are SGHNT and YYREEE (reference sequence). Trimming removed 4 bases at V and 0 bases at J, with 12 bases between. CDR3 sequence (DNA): TGTGCCAGCAGCCCCGGGATAGCAAGCACAGATACGCAGTATTTT. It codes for CASSPGIASTDTQYF.

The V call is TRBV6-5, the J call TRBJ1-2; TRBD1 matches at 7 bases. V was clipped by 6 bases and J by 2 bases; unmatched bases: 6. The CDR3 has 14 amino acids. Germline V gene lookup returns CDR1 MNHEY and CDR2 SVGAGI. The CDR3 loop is CASSRDRDNYGYTF. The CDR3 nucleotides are TGTGCCAGCAGCCGAGACAGGGACAACTATGGCTACACCTTC.